The clone carrying this TCR beta chain was seen just once. Germline loops: CDR1 MNHNS, CDR2 SASEGT. The V end was cut by 1 base, the J end by 3 bases, with 9 bases between. The CDR3 totals 14 residues. In the study's own analysis: Estimated nucleated cell counts came from reference gene primer amplification. Sequenced by immunoSEQ multiplex PCR; TCRdb stores in-frame clones only, minus some. For V, J and clone size, that table is used; D and trimming come from the DNA. There are over 100,000 clones in the sample; roughly 86% occur only once, and approximately 4% lies in the top ten. This entry is derived from a study of blood T cell repertoires in COVID-19. In the study overall: Sites across the United States, Italy and Spain contributed samples from acute and convalescent COVID-19. PBMCs, B-cell-depleted T cells, or T cells were the source of the cDNA or gDNA that made up the material.

The sample comprised peripheral blood. The chain carries TRBV6-1 and TRBJ1-1; D unresolved. The source of this sequence is a man aged 40-49 years with acute or convalescent COVID-19. The CDR3, as DNA: TGTGCCAGCAGTGAAGTGGGGAGCTACACTGAAGCTTTCTTT. Its protein product is CASSEVGSYTEAFF.